These T cell receptor beta chains were read from a single sample in a study of cytomegalovirus exposure and HLA in healthy donors. This table comes from immunoSEQ multiplex PCR, and its TCRdb copy is limited to in-frame clones, with some not included. Counted here are fewer than 90,000 clones, more than 70% occurring once; the ten biggest clones make up about 12%. Sequencing input: PBMCs. The receptors were gathered from a young woman in good health and CMV-seropositive. Each CDR3 is given with its conserved first and last residue. D genes are given only for firm matches. Size tells how often a clone was seen (once, few, many) or the class of an expanded clone, and some rows leave it out.

V,size,D,J,CDR3,DNA
TRBV7-2,NA,NA,TRBJ2-2,CASSSQGSGELFF,TGTGCCAGCAGCTCGCAGGGATCCGGGGAGCTGTTTTTT
TRBV6-6,NA,NA,TRBJ2-7,CASSRTLMAYEQYF,TGTGCCAGCAGTCGGACTCTTATGGCATACGAGCAGTACTTC
TRBV2,NA,NA,TRBJ2-2,CGIERENTGELFF,TGTGGCATCGAGAGGGAAAACACCGGGGAGCTGTTTTTT
TRBV30,NA,TRBD2,TRBJ2-5,CAWSAGSGGASQETQYF,TGTGCCTGGAGCGCGGGGAGCGGGGGGGCCTCCCAAGAGACCCAGTACTTC
TRBV6-5,NA,NA,TRBJ1-2,CASSYSFGGASGYTF,TGTGCCAGCAGTTACTCATTCGGAGGGGCCTCCGGCTACACCTTC
TRBV6-5,NA,TRBD1,TRBJ2-2,CASKGTGVPGELFF,TGTGCCAGCAAGGGGACAGGGGTTCCCGGGGAGCTGTTTTTT
TRBV20-1,NA,NA,TRBJ1-2,CKLNEGYTF,TGCAAACTAAACGAAGGCTACACCTTC
TRBV19,NA,NA,TRBJ1-1,CASNSYTEAFF,TGTGCCAGTAATTCGTACACTGAAGCTTTCTTT
TRBV28,NA,TRBD1,TRBJ2-3,CASSLRTGAYTDTQYF,TGTGCCAGCAGTTTACGGACAGGGGCTTACACAGATACGCAGTATTTT
TRBV28,NA,NA,TRBJ2-7,CASTGTYEQYF,TGTGCCAGCACCGGGACCTACGAGCAGTACTTC
TRBV11-3,NA,TRBD1,TRBJ2-7,CASSLGQESSYEQYF,TGTGCCAGCAGTTTGGGACAGGAGAGCTCCTACGAGCAGTACTTC
TRBV7-2,NA,NA,TRBJ2-5,CASSLGVSETQYF,TGTGCCAGCAGCTTGGGCGTCTCGGAGACCCAGTACTTC
TRBV10-1,NA,TRBD1,TRBJ2-2,CASGDSHTGELFF,TGCGCCAGCGGGGACAGTCACACCGGGGAGCTGTTTTTT
TRBV28,NA,NA,TRBJ1-5,CASTGLGQPQHF,TGTGCCAGTACAGGGTTGGGTCAGCCCCAGCATTTT
TRBV19,NA,NA,TRBJ2-2,CASRPGTGELFF,TGTGCCAGTAGGCCGGGCACCGGGGAGCTGTTTTTT
TRBV28,NA,NA,TRBJ1-2,CASSFPDRFYGYTF,TGTGCCAGCAGTTTCCCTGACAGATTCTATGGCTACACCTTC
TRBV7-2,NA,TRBD1,TRBJ1-5,CASSPEGTGNQPQHF,TGTGCCAGCAGCCCCGAAGGGACAGGGAATCAGCCCCAGCATTTT
TRBV7-6,NA,TRBD2,TRBJ2-7,CASSTGTSGGGTYEQYF,TGTGCCAGCAGTACCGGGACTAGCGGGGGGGGGACCTACGAGCAGTACTTC
TRBV2,NA,NA,TRBJ1-1,CASSVRPTNTEAFF,TGTGCCAGCAGTGTGAGGCCAACGAACACTGAAGCTTTCTTT
TRBV6-5,few,TRBD1,TRBJ2-7,CASSSGTGGYEQYF,TGTGCCAGCAGTTCCGGGACAGGGGGGTACGAGCAGTACTTC
TRBV4-2,NA,TRBD1,TRBJ2-1,CASSQDGSPGGKYNEQFF,TGTGCCAGCAGCCAAGACGGATCGCCAGGGGGAAAATACAATGAGCAGTTCTTC
TRBV5-6,few,TRBD1,TRBJ1-6,CASSLVGTGNSPLHF,TGTGCCAGCAGCTTGGTGGGGACAGGGAATTCACCCCTCCACTTT
TRBV13,NA,NA,TRBJ2-7,CASSLGGRTYEQYF,TGTGCCAGCAGTTTGGGAGGCCGTACCTACGAGCAGTACTTC
TRBV15,NA,TRBD1,TRBJ1-3,CATSIGQGDTIYF,TGTGCCACCAGCATTGGTCAGGGGGACACCATATATTTT
TRBV11-2,once,TRBD1,TRBJ2-1,CASSLYQGVFYNEQFF,TGTGCCAGCAGCTTATATCAGGGGGTTTTCTACAATGAGCAGTTCTTC
TRBV28,NA,TRBD1,TRBJ1-1,CATNWARTGRGNTEAFF,TGTGCCACCAATTGGGCTCGGACAGGGAGAGGGAACACTGAAGCTTTCTTT
TRBV19,once,TRBD1,TRBJ1-5,CATRQGFLYSNQPQHF,TGTGCCACAAGACAGGGGTTTTTGTATAGCAATCAGCCCCAGCATTTT
TRBV28,NA,NA,TRBJ1-5,CASSLSGDQPQHF,TGTGCCAGCAGTTTATCCGGGGATCAGCCCCAGCATTTT
TRBV13,NA,NA,TRBJ1-1,CASSLGRGTEAFF,TGTGCCAGCAGCTTAGGCAGGGGAACTGAAGCTTTCTTT
TRBV6-1,NA,NA,TRBJ2-1,CASSEARPQFF,TGTGCCAGCAGTGAAGCGCGCCCTCAGTTCTTC
TRBV5-1,NA,NA,TRBJ1-2,CASSLQESHGYTF,TGCGCCAGCAGCTTGCAGGAATCCCATGGCTACACCTTC
TRBV2,NA,NA,TRBJ1-3,CASSESSGNTIYF,TGTGCCAGCAGTGAATCTTCTGGAAACACCATATATTTT
TRBV9,NA,TRBD1,TRBJ2-1,CASSVAPGTGSYNEQFF,TGTGCCAGCAGCGTAGCCCCCGGGACAGGTAGCTACAATGAGCAGTTCTTC
TRBV19,NA,NA,TRBJ1-5,CASSTPGEGQPQHF,TGTGCCAGTAGTACCCCCGGGGAGGGTCAGCCCCAGCATTTT
TRBV2,few,NA,TRBJ2-7,CASSGLGLVQYF,TGTGCCAGCAGTGGACTAGGGTTGGTGCAGTACTTC
TRBV4-1,NA,TRBD1,TRBJ2-1,CASSQGGDRGDSYNEQFF,TGCGCCAGCAGCCAAGGGGGCGACAGGGGAGACTCCTACAATGAGCAGTTCTTC
TRBV6-4,few,TRBD2,TRBJ2-3,CASSDQSGGSTDTQYF,TGTGCCAGCAGTGATCAAAGCGGGGGGAGCACAGATACGCAGTATTTT
TRBV6-5,few,NA,TRBJ1-2,CASSTLGGNYGYTF,TGTGCCAGCAGCACCCTGGGGGGGAACTATGGCTACACCTTC
TRBV5-1,NA,NA,TRBJ1-1,CASSGRGRGRGSEAFF,TGCGCCAGCAGCGGCAGAGGCCGAGGGAGAGGTTCTGAAGCTTTCTTT
TRBV11-1,NA,NA,TRBJ2-7,CASSLTDSYEQYF,TGTGCCAGCAGCCTAACGGACAGTTACGAGCAGTACTTC
TRBV27,NA,NA,TRBJ2-7,CASSYFPPYEQYF,TGTGCCAGCAGCTACTTCCCCCCTTACGAGCAGTACTTC
TRBV10-1,NA,TRBD2,TRBJ2-3,CASSVGLASTDTQYF,TGCGCCAGCAGTGTGGGACTAGCGTCGACAGATACGCAGTATTTT
TRBV2,NA,TRBD1,TRBJ1-6,CALQGSIFAPLHF,TGTGCCTTACAGGGGTCGATCTTCGCACCCCTCCACTTT
TRBV10-3,NA,TRBD1,TRBJ2-3,CAITPGQGGSTDTQYF,TGTGCCATTACTCCGGGACAGGGGGGTAGCACAGATACGCAGTATTTT
TRBV9,NA,NA,TRBJ1-4,CASSASGAGGEKLFF,TGTGCCAGCAGCGCGTCGGGGGCGGGGGGTGAAAAACTGTTTTTT